The TCR beta chain described here comes from a study of lymphopenia after photon versus proton radiotherapy. Clones were read by immunoSEQ multiplex PCR, and TCRdb kept only the in-frame ones, dropping some. The data contain 65,000 to 90,000 clones, 85% to 95% of them singletons. The V gene end was trimmed by 4 bases and the J gene end by 4 bases; junction bases not matched to a gene: 9. The V gene's germline CDR1 is MGHRA and CDR2 YSYEKL. This CDR3 region has 16 residues. The material was peripheral blood, obtained from a patient treated with photon-based radiotherapy. The chain has TRBV4-1 and TRBJ2-3, with 9 positions matching TRBD1. The sequence came from a middle-aged woman with cholangiocarcinoma. DNA for the CDR3: TGCGCCAGCAGCCCCCCCCGTGGGGACAGGGCAGATACGCAGTATTTT. This sequence encodes CASSPPRGDRADTQYF.